This TCR beta chain was sequenced for a study of Ad26.COV2.S vaccination and SARS-CoV-2 variants. The table came from immunoSEQ multiplex PCR; TCRdb's copy has only in-frame clones and leaves some out. This sample carries approximately 400,000 clones, under 95% of them seen once, and the ten largest clones take about 3.8%. Trimming shortened V by 2 bases and J by 4 bases, and 14 bases separated the two germline ends. Germline CDR1 SGHAT, CDR2 FQNNGV. This CDR3 comprises 15 residues. The V call is TRBV11-2, the J call TRBJ2-5; possible D gene TRBD1, 7 bases. The receptor was isolated from a human donor who had recovered from COVID-19. The sequences come from peripheral blood, collected after recovery from COVID-19. This CDR3 reads CASSLYQGGGETQYF. Here the CDR3 DNA reads TGTGCCAGCAGCTTATACCAGGGGGGCGGAGAGACCCAGTACTTC.